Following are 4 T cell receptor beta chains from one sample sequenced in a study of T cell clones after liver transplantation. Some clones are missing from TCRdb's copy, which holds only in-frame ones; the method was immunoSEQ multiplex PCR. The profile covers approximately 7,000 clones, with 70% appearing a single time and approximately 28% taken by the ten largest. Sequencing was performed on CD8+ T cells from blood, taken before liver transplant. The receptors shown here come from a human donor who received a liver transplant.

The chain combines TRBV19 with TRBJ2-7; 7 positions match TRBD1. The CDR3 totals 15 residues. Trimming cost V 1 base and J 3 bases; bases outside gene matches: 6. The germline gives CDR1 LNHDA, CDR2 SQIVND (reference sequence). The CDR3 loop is CASSIVRDSNYEQYF. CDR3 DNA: TGTGCCAGTAGTATAGTCCGGGACAGCAACTACGAGCAGTACTTC.

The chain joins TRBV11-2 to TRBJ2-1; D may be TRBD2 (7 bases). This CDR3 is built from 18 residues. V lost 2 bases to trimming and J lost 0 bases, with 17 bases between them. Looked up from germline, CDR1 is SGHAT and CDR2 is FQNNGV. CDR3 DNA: TGTGCCAGCAGCTTACCGATTGGGAGGGGGGGCTCCTACAATGAGCAGTTCTTC. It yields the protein CASSLPIGRGGSYNEQFF. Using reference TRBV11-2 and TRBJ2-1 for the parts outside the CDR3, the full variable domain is EAGVAQSPRYKIIEKRQSVAFWCNPISGHATLYWYQQILGQGPKLLIQFQNNGVVDDSQLPKDRFSAERLKGVDSTLKIQPAKLEDSAVYLCASSLPIGRGGSYNEQFFGPGTRLTVL.

In DNA form, the CDR3 reads TGTGCCAGCAGCAAAGGAGGGGAGCCCCAGCATTTT. Its translation is CASSKGGEPQHF. The rearrangement joins TRBV9 to TRBJ1-5, with TRBD1 as a possible D gene (5 bases). The CDR3 loop spans 12 amino acids. CDR1 SGDLS and CDR2 YYNGEE come from the germline V gene. V was clipped by 4 bases and J by 8 bases, with 10 bases between them.

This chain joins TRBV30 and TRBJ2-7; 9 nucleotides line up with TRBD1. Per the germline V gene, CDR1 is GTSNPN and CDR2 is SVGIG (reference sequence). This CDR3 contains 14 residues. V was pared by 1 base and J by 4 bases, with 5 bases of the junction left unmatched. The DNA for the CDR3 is TGTGCCTGGAGTGCGACCGGGACAGGGTACGAGCAGTACTTC. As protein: CAWSATGTGYEQYF.